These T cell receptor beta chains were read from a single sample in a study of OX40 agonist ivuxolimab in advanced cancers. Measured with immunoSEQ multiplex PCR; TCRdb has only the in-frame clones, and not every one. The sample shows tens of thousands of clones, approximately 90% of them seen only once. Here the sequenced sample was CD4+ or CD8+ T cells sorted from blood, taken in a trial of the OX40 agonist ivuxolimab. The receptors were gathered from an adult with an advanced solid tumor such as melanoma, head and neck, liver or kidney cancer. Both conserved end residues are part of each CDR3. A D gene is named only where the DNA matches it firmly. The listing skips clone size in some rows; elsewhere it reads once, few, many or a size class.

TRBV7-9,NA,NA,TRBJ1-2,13,CASSLGGNYGYTF,TGTGCCAGCAGCTTGGGTGGAAACTATGGCTACACCTTC
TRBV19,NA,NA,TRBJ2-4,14,CASSWKGAENIQYF,TGTGCCAGTAGTTGGAAAGGGGCCGAAAACATTCAGTACTTC
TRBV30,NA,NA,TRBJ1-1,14,CAWSQTTTPTEAFF,TGTGCCTGGAGTCAGACGACAACGCCAACTGAAGCTTTCTTT
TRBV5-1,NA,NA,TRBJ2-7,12,CASQPQSGEQYF,TGCGCCAGCCAACCCCAATCGGGAGAGCAGTACTTC
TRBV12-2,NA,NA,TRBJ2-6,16,CASPLRGLRGANVLTF,TGTGCAAGTCCCTTGAGGGGTCTTAGGGGGGCCAACGTCCTGACTTTC
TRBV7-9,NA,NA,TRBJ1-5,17,CASSFSQGTGSNQPQHF,TGTGCCAGCAGCTTCTCCCAGGGGACGGGTAGCAATCAGCCCCAGCATTTT
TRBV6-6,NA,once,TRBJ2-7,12,CASSYSPYEQYF,TGTGCCAGCAGTTACTCGCCCTACGAGCAGTACTTC
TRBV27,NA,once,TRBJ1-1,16,CASSLPGSRLNTEAFF,TGTGCCAGCAGTTTACCAGGGTCACGGCTGAACACTGAAGCTTTCTTT
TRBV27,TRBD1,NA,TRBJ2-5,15,CASSTGTGSQETQYF,TGTGCCAGCAGTACCGGGACAGGGTCCCAAGAGACCCAGTACTTC
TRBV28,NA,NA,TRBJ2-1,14,CASSPPITYNEQFF,TGTGCCAGCAGTCCCCCAATCACCTACAATGAGCAGTTCTTC
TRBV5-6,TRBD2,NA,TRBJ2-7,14,CASSRGSYSYEQYF,TGTGCCAGCAGCCGCGGGAGCTACTCCTACGAGCAGTACTTC
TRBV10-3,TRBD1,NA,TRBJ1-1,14,CAISEPGGGTEAFF,TGTGCCATCAGTGAGCCAGGGGGCGGCACTGAAGCTTTCTTT
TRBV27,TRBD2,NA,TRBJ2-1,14,CASSLSRLANEQFF,TGTGCCAGCAGTTTATCGAGACTAGCCAATGAGCAGTTCTTC
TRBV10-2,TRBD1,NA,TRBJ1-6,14,CASRRDRGWSPLHF,TGCGCCAGCAGACGAGACAGGGGATGGTCACCCCTCCACTTT
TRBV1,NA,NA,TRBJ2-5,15,CTSSQVFRDSGEQYF,TGCACCAGCAGCCAAGTTTTCAGGGACTCAGGGGAGCAGTACTTC
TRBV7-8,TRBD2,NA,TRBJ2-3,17,CASSFLGLAGVSDTQYF,TGTGCCAGCAGCTTCTTAGGACTAGCGGGAGTTTCAGATACGCAGTATTTT
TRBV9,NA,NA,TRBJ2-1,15,CASSDGGAGFFEQFF,TGTGCCAGCAGCGATGGGGGGGCAGGGTTTTTTGAGCAGTTCTTC
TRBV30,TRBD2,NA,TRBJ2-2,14,CAWASGRSTGELFF,TGTGCCTGGGCAAGCGGGAGGAGCACCGGGGAGCTGTTTTTT
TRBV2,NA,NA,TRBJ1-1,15,CASSFQGRMNTEAFF,TGTGCCAGCAGCTTCCAGGGACGCATGAACACTGAAGCTTTCTTT
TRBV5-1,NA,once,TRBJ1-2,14,CASSGYGPLGGYTF,TGCGCCAGCAGCGGATACGGGCCCCTCGGTGGCTACACCTTC
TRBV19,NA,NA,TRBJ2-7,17,CASSISADLELLEEQYF,TGTGCCAGTAGTATCTCTGCCGACCTTGAGCTCCTAGAGGAGCAGTACTTC
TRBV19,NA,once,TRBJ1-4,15,CASGGITITNEKLFF,TGTGCCAGTGGCGGTATTACAATTACTAATGAAAAACTGTTTTTT
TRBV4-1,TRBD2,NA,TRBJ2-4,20,CASSQDFTGLAGGSKNIQYF,TGCGCCAGCAGCCAAGATTTTACAGGACTAGCGGGGGGATCCAAAAACATTCAGTACTTC
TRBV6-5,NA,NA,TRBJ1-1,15,CASRPRDKRNTEAFF,TGTGCCAGCAGGCCCCGGGACAAACGTAACACTGAAGCTTTCTTT
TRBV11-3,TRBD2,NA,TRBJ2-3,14,CASSLTSGTDTQYF,TGTGCCAGCAGCTTGACTAGCGGCACAGATACGCAGTATTTT
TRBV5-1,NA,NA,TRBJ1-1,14,CASSHGTANTEAFF,TGCGCCAGCAGTCACGGGACGGCGAACACTGAAGCTTTCTTT
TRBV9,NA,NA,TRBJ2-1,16,CASSVGGGRSNNEQFF,TGTGCCAGCAGCGTAGGAGGGGGGAGGAGCAACAATGAGCAGTTCTTC
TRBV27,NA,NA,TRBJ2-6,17,CASSSWGADSGANVLTF,TGTGCCAGCAGTTCTTGGGGGGCAGACTCTGGGGCCAACGTCCTGACTTTC
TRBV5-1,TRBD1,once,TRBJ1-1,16,CASSTWTGRKDTEAFF,TGCGCCAGCAGCACTTGGACAGGGAGGAAGGACACTGAAGCTTTCTTT
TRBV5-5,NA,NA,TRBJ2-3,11,CASSITDTQYF,TGTGCCAGCAGCATCACAGATACGCAGTATTTT
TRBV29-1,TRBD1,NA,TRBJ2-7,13,CSVEDLGGDEQYF,TGCAGCGTTGAAGATCTAGGGGGCGACGAGCAGTACTTC
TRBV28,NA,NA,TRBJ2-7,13,CASDSRWAYEQYF,TGTGCCAGCGACAGTAGGTGGGCCTACGAGCAGTACTTC
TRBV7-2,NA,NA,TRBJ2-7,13,CASSYVSTYEQYF,TGTGCCAGCAGCTATGTCAGTACCTACGAGCAGTACTTC
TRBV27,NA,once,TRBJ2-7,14,CASSLWGGASEQYF,TGTGCCAGCAGTTTATGGGGGGGGGCTTCCGAGCAGTACTTC
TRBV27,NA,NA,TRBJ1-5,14,CASSLDNSNQPQHF,TGTGCCAGCAGTTTGGATAATAGCAATCAGCCCCAGCATTTT
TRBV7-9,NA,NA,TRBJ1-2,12,CASSLDLNGYTF,TGTGCCAGCAGCTTAGATCTGAATGGCTACACCTTC
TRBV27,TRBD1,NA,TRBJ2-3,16,CASSQLQGAFTDTQYF,TGTGCCAGCAGCCAACTGCAGGGGGCCTTCACAGATACGCAGTATTTT
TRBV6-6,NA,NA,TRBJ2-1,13,CASSGETYNEQFF,TGTGCCAGCAGCGGGGAAACCTACAATGAGCAGTTCTTC
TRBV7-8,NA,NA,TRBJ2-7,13,CASSLAQGSEQYF,TGTGCCAGCAGCTTAGCCCAGGGTTCGGAGCAGTACTTC
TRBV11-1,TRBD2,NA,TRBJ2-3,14,CASSITGGTDTQYF,TGTGCCAGCAGCATAACGGGAGGGACAGATACGCAGTATTTT
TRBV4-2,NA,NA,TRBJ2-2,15,CASSQAEQTTGELFF,TGTGCCAGCAGCCAAGCGGAACAGACCACCGGGGAGCTGTTTTTT
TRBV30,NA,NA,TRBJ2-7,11,CALKVFYEQYF,TGTGCCTTGAAAGTCTTCTACGAGCAGTACTTC
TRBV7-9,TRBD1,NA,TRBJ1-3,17,CASSGPGQEDSGNTIYF,TGTGCCAGCAGCGGACCGGGACAGGAGGACTCTGGAAACACCATATATTTT
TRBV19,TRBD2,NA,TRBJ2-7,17,CASSIEVTSGISYEQYF,TGTGCCAGTAGTATAGAGGTTACTAGCGGGATCTCCTACGAGCAGTACTTC
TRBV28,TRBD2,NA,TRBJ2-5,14,CASSLGGRRETQYF,TGTGCCAGCAGTTTGGGGGGGAGGAGGGAGACCCAGTACTTC
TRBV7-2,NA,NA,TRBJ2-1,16,CASSLEGVGGYNEQFF,TGTGCCAGCAGCTTAGAGGGGGTAGGGGGCTACAATGAGCAGTTCTTC
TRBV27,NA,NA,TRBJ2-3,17,CASSLNMYTGNTDTQYF,TGTGCCAGCAGTTTAAACATGTACACGGGCAACACAGATACGCAGTATTTT
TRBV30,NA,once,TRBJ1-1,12,CAWRAMNTEAFF,TGTGCCTGGAGAGCAATGAACACTGAAGCTTTCTTT
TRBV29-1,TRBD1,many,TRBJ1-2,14,CSVGDTGGHYGYTF,TGCAGCGTTGGTGATACAGGGGGTCACTATGGCTACACCTTC
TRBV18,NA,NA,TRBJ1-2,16,CASSTTSQVSNYGYTF,TGTGCCAGCTCAACGACATCCCAGGTTTCTAACTATGGCTACACCTTC
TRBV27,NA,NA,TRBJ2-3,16,CASSLSWGFGTDTQYF,TGTGCCAGCAGTTTATCATGGGGGTTCGGCACAGATACGCAGTATTTT
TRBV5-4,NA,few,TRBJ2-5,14,CASSFWADQETQYF,TGTGCCAGCAGCTTCTGGGCTGACCAAGAGACCCAGTACTTC
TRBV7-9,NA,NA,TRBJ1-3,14,CASSLTDGSGTIYF,TGTGCCAGCAGCTTGACAGACGGTTCGGGCACCATATATTTT
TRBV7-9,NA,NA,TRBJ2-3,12,CASSSSTDTQYF,TGTGCCAGCAGCTCATCGACAGATACGCAGTATTTT
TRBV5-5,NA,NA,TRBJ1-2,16,CASSGGGRGVNYGYTF,TGTGCCAGCAGCGGAGGAGGACGGGGGGTTAACTATGGCTACACCTTC